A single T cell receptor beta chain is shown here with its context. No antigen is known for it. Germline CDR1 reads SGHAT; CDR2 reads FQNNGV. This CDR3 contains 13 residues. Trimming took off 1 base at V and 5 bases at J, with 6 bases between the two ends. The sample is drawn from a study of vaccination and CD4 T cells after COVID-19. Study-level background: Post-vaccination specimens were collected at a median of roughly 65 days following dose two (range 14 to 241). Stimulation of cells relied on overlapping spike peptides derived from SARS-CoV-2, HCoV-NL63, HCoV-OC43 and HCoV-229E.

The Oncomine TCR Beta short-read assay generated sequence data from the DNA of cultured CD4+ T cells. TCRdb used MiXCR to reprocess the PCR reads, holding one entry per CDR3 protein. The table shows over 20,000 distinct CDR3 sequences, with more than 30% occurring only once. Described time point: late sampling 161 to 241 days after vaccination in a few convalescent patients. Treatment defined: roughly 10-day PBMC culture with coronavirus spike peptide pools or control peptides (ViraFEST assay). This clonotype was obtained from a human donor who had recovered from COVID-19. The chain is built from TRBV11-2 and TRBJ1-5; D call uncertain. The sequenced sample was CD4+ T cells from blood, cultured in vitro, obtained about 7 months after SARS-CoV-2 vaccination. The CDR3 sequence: CASSLALYQPQHF. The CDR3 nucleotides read TGTGCCAGCAGCTTAGCCCTTTATCAGCCCCAGCATTTT. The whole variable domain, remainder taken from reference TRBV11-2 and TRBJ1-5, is EAGVAQSPRYKIIEKRQSVAFWCNPISGHATLYWYQQILGQGPKLLIQFQNNGVVDDSQLPKDRFSAERLKGVDSTLKIQPAKLEDSAVYLCASSLALYQPQHFGDGTRLSIL.